These T cell receptor beta chains were read from a single sample in a study of blood T cell repertoires in COVID-19. Libraries were prepared by immunoSEQ multiplex PCR; TCRdb keeps only in-frame clonotypes and omits some of them. The table lists 150,000 to 200,000 clones, about 90% of them singletons. The sequencing sample was made of peripheral blood. The receptors here all came from a man aged 25 to 40 with COVID-19, enrolled during active disease. CDR3s include the opening cysteine and the closing phenylalanine or tryptophan. The D gene is left open where the match is weak. Size is omitted from some rows. Given values are once, few, many or a class for expanded clones.

v_call	j_call	cdr3_length	clone_size	d_call	cdr3_nt	cdr3_aa
TRBV4-3	TRBJ1-4	16	NA	NA	TGCGCCAGCAGCCATGGCGAACAGTACCATAATGAAAAACTGTTTTTT	CASSHGEQYHNEKLFF
TRBV5-1	TRBJ1-4	14	NA	NA	TGCGCCAGCAGGGGGGCAGAGAGTAATGAAAAACTGTTTTTT	CASRGAESNEKLFF
TRBV7-8	TRBJ2-1	16	NA	NA	TGTGCCAGCAGCTTAGGCCCCTCTAGGAATGTTGGTGAGCAGTTCTTC	CASSLGPSRNVGEQFF
TRBV30	TRBJ1-2	12	NA	NA	TGTGCCTGGAGTCCCTTGAACTATGGCTACACCTTC	CAWSPLNYGYTF
TRBV30	TRBJ1-4	15	NA	NA	TGTGCCTGGAGTGTAAAAGGACTTTATAATGAAAAACTGTTTTTT	CAWSVKGLYNEKLFF
TRBV19	TRBJ1-6	15	NA	TRBD1	TGTGCCAGTAGTTACCAGGGGGAAAGGAATTCACCCCTCCACTTT	CASSYQGERNSPLHF
TRBV5-4	TRBJ1-1	16	NA	TRBD1	TGTGCCACGACCGGGGACAGGGGCTTCATGAACACTGAAGCTTTCTTT	CATTGDRGFMNTEAFF
TRBV19	TRBJ1-1	15	NA	TRBD1	TGTGCCACTAGAAAGACAGGGGGCTTGAACACTGAAGCTTTCTTT	CATRKTGGLNTEAFF
TRBV11-2	TRBJ1-5	13	NA	NA	TGTGCCAGCAGCGCAACAGGTAATCAGCCCCAGCATTTT	CASSATGNQPQHF
TRBV27	TRBJ2-5	16	NA	TRBD1	TGTGCCAGCAGTTTAGGAAAGGGGGCCGTCCAAGAGACCCAGTACTTC	CASSLGKGAVQETQYF
TRBV5-4	TRBJ2-3	14	NA	NA	TGTGCCAGCAGCTTCTTGCAGGGTCTGGATACGCAGTATTTT	CASSFLQGLDTQYF
TRBV19	TRBJ1-5	12	NA	TRBD1	TGTGCCACCGGACAGGGAGGCCAGCCCCAGCATTTT	CATGQGGQPQHF
TRBV7-9	TRBJ1-1	15	NA	NA	TGTGCCAGCAGCTCTCAGGGGCAGGGGCGAACTGAAGCTTTCTTT	CASSSQGQGRTEAFF
TRBV30	TRBJ2-7	13	NA	TRBD1	TGTGCCTGGACTTCCGGTCAGGGGGTAGTGCAGTACTTC	CAWTSGQGVVQYF
TRBV19	TRBJ2-3	15	NA	NA	TGTGCCAGTAGTATAGGGTTTAGTTTTACAGATACGCAGTATTTT	CASSIGFSFTDTQYF
TRBV5-1	TRBJ2-7	13	NA	NA	TGCGCCAGCAGTTTCGACAGATCCTACGAGCAGTACTTC	CASSFDRSYEQYF
TRBV10-3	TRBJ2-2	16	NA	TRBD2	TGTGCCATCGGGGCGGGGGACCTCCTACCCACCGGGGAGCTGTTTTTT	CAIGAGDLLPTGELFF
TRBV18	TRBJ2-1	15	NA	TRBD2	TGTGCCAGCTCACCACCGGCTAGCGGGAGGTTGGAGCAGTTCTTC	CASSPPASGRLEQFF
TRBV11-2	TRBJ1-6	18	few	TRBD1	TGTGCCAGCAGCTTAGCAATCCCGACAGGGGCCTATAATTCACCCCTCCACTTT	CASSLAIPTGAYNSPLHF
TRBV15	TRBJ2-1	13	NA	NA	TGTGCCACCAGCAGAGATAGGGGCGATGAGCAGTTCTTC	CATSRDRGDEQFF
TRBV29-1	TRBJ2-5	16	once	TRBD2	TGCAGCGCACTCGTTCCTCTAGCGGGTCGAGGGGAGACCCAGTACTTC	CSALVPLAGRGETQYF
TRBV12-3/TRBV12-4	TRBJ1-1	13	NA	NA	TGTGCCAGCACCAATGGACAGACAACTGAAGCTTTCTTT	CASTNGQTTEAFF
TRBV2	TRBJ2-7	14	NA	TRBD1	TGTGCCAGCTCCGGTGAGGGGGCCTCCTACGAGCAGTACTTC	CASSGEGASYEQYF
TRBV7-9	TRBJ1-1	18	NA	TRBD1	TGTGCCAGCAGCTCCCAACCCGGGACAGGGGCTTCGAACACTGAAGCTTTCTTT	CASSSQPGTGASNTEAFF
TRBV18	TRBJ2-1	16	NA	TRBD2	TGTGCCAGCTCATCCTTAGGCGGGAGAGTCCCCAATGAGCAGTTCTTC	CASSSLGGRVPNEQFF
TRBV18	TRBJ1-2	16	NA	NA	TGTGCCAGCTCACCATCCGCAGGGACATTTACGGATGGCTACACCTTC	CASSPSAGTFTDGYTF